The 6 T cell receptor beta chains in this list originate from one sample, sequenced in a study of beta chain features in type 1 diabetes. Study-wide findings and caveats: TCRB CDR3s from Type 1 diabetes patients were moderately but significantly shorter in all four CD4+ subsets.

These TCRs are of unknown antigen specificity. As every portion of the isolated RNA was reverse transcribed, the sequencing read expressed TCRB transcripts. Method: immunoSEQ multiplex PCR; TCRdb's copy keeps in-frame clones and lacks some. The sample lists approximately 46,000 clones; approximately 40% were seen once. The sequenced sample consisted of stem cell memory CD4+ T cells from blood. The receptors derive from a man aged 30-40 years with type 1 diabetes.

V gene TRBV4-2 combines with J gene TRBJ2-3; TRBD1 agrees at 8 bases. Per germline, CDR1 LGHNA and CDR2 YNFKEQ. The CDR3 runs 16 residues. Unmatched junction bases numbered 8, after V lost 4 bases and J lost 2 bases. CDR3 DNA: TGTGCCAGCAGCCCCCACGACAGGGGTAACACAGATACGCAGTATTTT. Residues: CASSPHDRGNTDTQYF.

The V and J genes are TRBV4-1 and TRBJ1-2; 10 bases map to TRBD1. Trimming at V came to 5 bases and at J to 5 bases, leaving 5 bases not matched to a gene. Germline V lookup: CDR1 MGHRA, CDR2 YSYEKL. This CDR3 region has 14 residues. CDR3: CASSTRDRGYGYTF. CDR3 in DNA: TGCGCCAGCAGCACCCGGGACAGGGGTTATGGCTACACCTTC.

This clone has a handful of counts. The gene calls are TRBV6-5 and TRBJ2-7; no definite D call. The V end lost 0 bases, the J end lost 5 bases, and 8 bases lay between the germline ends. The CDR3 totals 13 residues. Germline loops: CDR1 MNHEY, CDR2 SVGAGI. The CDR3 region has the DNA TGTGCCAGCAGTTACTCGACTGCTCACGAGCAGTACTTC. This encodes CASSYSTAHEQYF.

The CDR3 is CASSSVGQGRGNEQFF. The CDR3 DNA is TGTGCCAGCAGCTCCGTCGGGCAGGGGCGAGGCAATGAGCAGTTCTTC. The rearrangement uses TRBV11-2 and TRBJ2-1; a weak D match, TRBD1 (6 bases). CDR3 length equals 16 residues. The V end lost 4 bases, the J end lost 6 bases, and 19 bases lay between the germline ends. The V gene's germline CDR1 is SGHAT and CDR2 FQNNGV.

V is TRBV4-2 and J is TRBJ2-5; unclear D gene. Gene TRBJ2-7 matches the end of the DNA better, so the J call may be wrong. CDR1 and CDR2 from the germline V gene are LGHNA and YNFKEQ. CDR3 length: 14 residues. This chain's CDR3 is CASSQWSASYEQYF. CDR3 sequence (DNA): TGTGCCAGCAGCCAATGGTCCGCGTCCTACGAGCAGTACTTC.

The chain recombines TRBV20-1 with TRBJ2-7, with a possible D match to TRBD1 (6 bases). In germline, CDR1 is DFQATT, CDR2 SNEGSKA (reference sequence). This CDR3 is 10 amino acids long. The CDR3 spells CSVFQGEQYF. In nucleotides, the CDR3 is TGCAGCGTTTTCCAGGGGGAGCAGTACTTC.